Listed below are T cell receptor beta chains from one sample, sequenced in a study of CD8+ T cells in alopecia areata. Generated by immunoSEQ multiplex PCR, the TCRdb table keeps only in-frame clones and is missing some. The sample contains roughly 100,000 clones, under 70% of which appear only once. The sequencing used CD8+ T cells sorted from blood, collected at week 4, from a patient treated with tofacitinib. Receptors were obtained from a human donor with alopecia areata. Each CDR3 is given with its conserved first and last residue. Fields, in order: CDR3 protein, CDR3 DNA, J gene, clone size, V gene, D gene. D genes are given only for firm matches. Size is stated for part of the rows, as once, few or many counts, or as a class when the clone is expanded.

CDR3 protein: CASSLRGTAAYEQYF; CDR3 DNA: TGCGCCAGCAGCCTAAGAGGGACAGCGGCCTACGAGCAGTACTTC; J gene: TRBJ2-7; clone size: few; V gene: TRBV4-1; D gene: TRBD1
CDR3 protein: CASSDRTSDNEQFF; CDR3 DNA: TGTGCCAGCAGCGACCGGACTTCCGACAATGAGCAGTTCTTC; J gene: TRBJ2-1; clone size: few; V gene: TRBV7-2; D gene: .
CDR3 protein: CASRHTGLNTEAFF; CDR3 DNA: TGTGCCAGCCGCCATACGGGACTCAACACTGAAGCTTTCTTT; J gene: TRBJ1-1; clone size: few; V gene: TRBV6-4; D gene: .
CDR3 protein: CATSTRQGEAFF; CDR3 DNA: TGTGCCACCAGCACCAGACAGGGGGAAGCTTTCTTT; J gene: TRBJ1-1; clone size: .; V gene: TRBV15; D gene: TRBD1
CDR3 protein: CASSRDSTDTQYF; CDR3 DNA: TGTGCCAGCAGCCGAGACAGCACAGATACGCAGTATTTT; J gene: TRBJ2-3; clone size: .; V gene: TRBV7-3; D gene: .
CDR3 protein: CASSLQGPYMNTEAFF; CDR3 DNA: TGTGCCAGCAGCTTGCAGGGGCCCTATATGAACACTGAAGCTTTCTTT; J gene: TRBJ1-1; clone size: .; V gene: TRBV5-6; D gene: .
CDR3 protein: CASKKGYNSPLHF; CDR3 DNA: TGCGCCAGCAAAAAGGGGTATAATTCACCCCTCCACTTT; J gene: TRBJ1-6; clone size: .; V gene: TRBV5-1; D gene: .
CDR3 protein: CASSPSGQGDYGYTF; CDR3 DNA: TGTGCCAGCTCACCTTCGGGACAGGGAGACTATGGCTACACCTTC; J gene: TRBJ1-2; clone size: few; V gene: TRBV18; D gene: TRBD1
CDR3 protein: CASSPYRDTGFREQFF; CDR3 DNA: TGCGCCAGCAGCCCCTACCGGGACACAGGCTTTAGAGAGCAGTTCTTC; J gene: TRBJ2-1; clone size: few; V gene: TRBV5-1; D gene: .
CDR3 protein: CASSPLTGLNTEAFF; CDR3 DNA: TGTGCCAGCAGCCCCCTCACAGGGCTGAACACTGAAGCTTTCTTT; J gene: TRBJ1-1; clone size: .; V gene: TRBV7-9; D gene: .
CDR3 protein: CASSQVSGFGSQETQYF; CDR3 DNA: TGCGCCAGCAGCCAAGTTTCGGGCTTCGGGTCACAAGAGACCCAGTACTTC; J gene: TRBJ2-5; clone size: few; V gene: TRBV4-1; D gene: .
CDR3 protein: CASSQRTALAGGSYEQYF; CDR3 DNA: TGCGCCAGCAGCCAAAGAACCGCATTAGCGGGGGGTTCCTACGAGCAGTACTTC; J gene: TRBJ2-7; clone size: .; V gene: TRBV4-1; D gene: TRBD2
CDR3 protein: CASSQGPGSNQPQHF; CDR3 DNA: TGCGCCAGCAGCCAAGGACCAGGTAGCAATCAGCCCCAGCATTTT; J gene: TRBJ1-5; clone size: .; V gene: TRBV4-1; D gene: .
CDR3 protein: CASSIRGTGELFF; CDR3 DNA: TGTGCCAGCAGTATACGGGGCACCGGGGAGCTGTTTTTT; J gene: TRBJ2-2; clone size: .; V gene: TRBV28; D gene: .
CDR3 protein: CASTSGGGLSYYNEQFF; CDR3 DNA: TGTGCCAGCACTAGCGGGGGGGGCCTGAGCTATTACAATGAGCAGTTCTTC; J gene: TRBJ2-1; clone size: few; V gene: TRBV7-2; D gene: TRBD2
CDR3 protein: CASSPSSMNTEAFF; CDR3 DNA: TGTGCCAGCTCACCTTCCAGCATGAACACTGAAGCTTTCTTT; J gene: TRBJ1-1; clone size: few; V gene: TRBV18; D gene: .
CDR3 protein: CASSEGTSDYNEQFF; CDR3 DNA: TGTGCCAGCAGTGAAGGGACTAGCGATTACAATGAGCAGTTCTTC; J gene: TRBJ2-1; clone size: .; V gene: TRBV6-1; D gene: TRBD2
CDR3 protein: CASRQPGQGSYSYNSPLHF; CDR3 DNA: TGTGCCAGCAGGCAACCGGGACAGGGGAGCTACTCCTATAATTCACCCCTCCACTTT; J gene: TRBJ1-6; clone size: .; V gene: TRBV2; D gene: TRBD1
CDR3 protein: CASSTEGALFPYEQYF; CDR3 DNA: TGTGCCAGCAGTACAGAAGGTGCGCTTTTTCCCTACGAGCAGTACTTC; J gene: TRBJ2-7; clone size: .; V gene: TRBV9; D gene: .
CDR3 protein: CASSSAQGGEETQYF; CDR3 DNA: TGTGCCAGCAGCTCAGCGCAGGGAGGAGAAGAGACCCAGTACTTC; J gene: TRBJ2-5; clone size: .; V gene: TRBV7-9; D gene: .
CDR3 protein: CASADAGGPVNEQYF; CDR3 DNA: TGCGCCAGCGCCGATGCGGGGGGGCCGGTCAACGAGCAGTACTTC; J gene: TRBJ2-7; clone size: .; V gene: TRBV5-1; D gene: TRBD2
CDR3 protein: CASSSRQGYPYEQYF; CDR3 DNA: TGCGCCAGCAGCTCCCGACAGGGCTACCCCTACGAGCAGTACTTC; J gene: TRBJ2-7; clone size: few; V gene: TRBV5-1; D gene: TRBD1
CDR3 protein: CASSLMANSDEQFF; CDR3 DNA: TGTGCCAGCAGCTTAATGGCTAACTCCGATGAGCAGTTCTTC; J gene: TRBJ2-1; clone size: .; V gene: TRBV7-2; D gene: .
CDR3 protein: CASRALRGLDEQFF; CDR3 DNA: TGTGCCAGCAGAGCACTCAGGGGGCTCGATGAGCAGTTCTTC; J gene: TRBJ2-1; clone size: .; V gene: TRBV28; D gene: TRBD1
CDR3 protein: CASSLGQPYEQYF; CDR3 DNA: TGTGCCAGCAGTCTAGGACAGCCCTACGAGCAGTACTTC; J gene: TRBJ2-7; clone size: .; V gene: TRBV6-5; D gene: .
CDR3 protein: CASSLAGVGQPQHF; CDR3 DNA: TGCGCCAGCAGCTTGGCAGGGGTCGGCCAGCCCCAGCATTTT; J gene: TRBJ1-5; clone size: few; V gene: TRBV5-1; D gene: .
CDR3 protein: CASSLFRTKQGNTEAFF; CDR3 DNA: TGTGCCAGCAGCTTATTTCGGACGAAACAGGGGAACACTGAAGCTTTCTTT; J gene: TRBJ1-1; clone size: .; V gene: TRBV7-8; D gene: .
CDR3 protein: CASSQDKGSSGNTIYF; CDR3 DNA: TGCGCCAGCAGCCAAGATAAGGGTAGCTCTGGAAACACCATATATTTT; J gene: TRBJ1-3; clone size: .; V gene: TRBV4-3; D gene: .
CDR3 protein: CASSSYRNTEAFF; CDR3 DNA: TGTGCCAGCAGTTCGTACAGGAACACTGAAGCTTTCTTT; J gene: TRBJ1-1; clone size: .; V gene: TRBV6-5; D gene: .
CDR3 protein: CASSQEFSPVQETQYF; CDR3 DNA: TGTGCCAGCAGCCAAGAATTTTCGCCGGTCCAAGAGACCCAGTACTTC; J gene: TRBJ2-5; clone size: .; V gene: TRBV4-2; D gene: .
CDR3 protein: CASSQEAGSNTEAFF; CDR3 DNA: TGCGCCAGCAGCCAAGAGGCCGGATCGAACACTGAAGCTTTCTTT; J gene: TRBJ1-1; clone size: .; V gene: TRBV4-1; D gene: .
CDR3 protein: CSVETGMVTYEQYF; CDR3 DNA: TGCAGCGTTGAAACGGGAATGGTAACCTACGAGCAGTACTTC; J gene: TRBJ2-7; clone size: .; V gene: TRBV29-1; D gene: .
CDR3 protein: CASSTEGGAEKLFF; CDR3 DNA: TGCGCCAGCAGCACCGAGGGGGGCGCGGAAAAACTGTTTTTT; J gene: TRBJ1-4; clone size: .; V gene: TRBV5-1; D gene: .
CDR3 protein: CASSYGTANTEAFF; CDR3 DNA: TGTGCCAGCAGCTACGGGACAGCAAACACTGAAGCTTTCTTT; J gene: TRBJ1-1; clone size: .; V gene: TRBV7-8; D gene: TRBD1
CDR3 protein: CASSLVESSTDTQYF; CDR3 DNA: TGTGCCAGCAGCTTAGTGGAGAGCAGCACAGATACGCAGTATTTT; J gene: TRBJ2-3; clone size: .; V gene: TRBV7-9; D gene: .
CDR3 protein: CSGTGQGSDTQYF; CDR3 DNA: TGCAGCGGCACCGGACAGGGATCAGATACGCAGTATTTT; J gene: TRBJ2-3; clone size: .; V gene: TRBV29-1; D gene: TRBD1
CDR3 protein: CASSSTGAYGYTF; CDR3 DNA: TGCGCCAGCAGCTCCACAGGTGCCTATGGCTACACCTTC; J gene: TRBJ1-2; clone size: .; V gene: TRBV5-1; D gene: .
CDR3 protein: CASSLKGTGANVLTF; CDR3 DNA: TGTGCCAGCAGTTTAAAGGGCACTGGGGCCAACGTCCTGACTTTC; J gene: TRBJ2-6; clone size: .; V gene: TRBV27; D gene: .
CDR3 protein: CASSLPGQADYEQYF; CDR3 DNA: TGTGCCAGCAGCTTACCGGGACAGGCGGACTACGAGCAGTACTTC; J gene: TRBJ2-7; clone size: .; V gene: TRBV7-9; D gene: TRBD1
CDR3 protein: CASSYLASSYNEQFF; CDR3 DNA: TGTGCCAGCAGCTACCTAGCGAGCTCCTACAATGAGCAGTTCTTC; J gene: TRBJ2-1; clone size: .; V gene: TRBV27; D gene: .
CDR3 protein: CASSYRGQSATDTQYF; CDR3 DNA: TGTGCCAGCAGTTACAGGGGACAGAGCGCCACAGATACGCAGTATTTT; J gene: TRBJ2-3; clone size: .; V gene: TRBV6-5; D gene: TRBD1
CDR3 protein: CASSLDSGAGYTF; CDR3 DNA: TGCGCCAGCAGCTTGGATTCAGGGGCTGGCTACACCTTC; J gene: TRBJ1-2; clone size: few; V gene: TRBV5-1; D gene: .
CDR3 protein: CASSQGTSGTPGDEQYF; CDR3 DNA: TGCGCCAGCAGCCAAGGGACTAGCGGGACGCCGGGGGACGAGCAGTACTTC; J gene: TRBJ2-7; clone size: .; V gene: TRBV4-1; D gene: TRBD2
CDR3 protein: CASSWDSSYNEQFF; CDR3 DNA: TGTGCCAGCAGTTGGGACAGCTCCTACAATGAGCAGTTCTTC; J gene: TRBJ2-1; clone size: few; V gene: TRBV6-5; D gene: TRBD1
CDR3 protein: CASGGVDGYTF; CDR3 DNA: TGCGCCAGCGGGGGTGTGGATGGCTACACCTTC; J gene: TRBJ1-2; clone size: .; V gene: TRBV4-1; D gene: .
CDR3 protein: CAISDTEGNPNYGYTF; CDR3 DNA: TGTGCCATCAGCGACACGGAAGGAAATCCCAACTATGGCTACACCTTC; J gene: TRBJ1-2; clone size: .; V gene: TRBV10-3; D gene: .
CDR3 protein: CASSQDRNTEAFF; CDR3 DNA: TGCGCCAGCAGCCAGGACAGGAACACTGAAGCTTTCTTT; J gene: TRBJ1-1; clone size: .; V gene: TRBV5-1; D gene: .
CDR3 protein: CASSLSGDSLNYGYTF; CDR3 DNA: TGTGCCAGCAGTTTATCCGGAGACAGTCTGAACTATGGCTACACCTTC; J gene: TRBJ1-2; clone size: .; V gene: TRBV27; D gene: .
CDR3 protein: CASSPGQGGNQPQHF; CDR3 DNA: TGTGCCAGCAGCCCGGGACAGGGGGGTAATCAGCCCCAGCATTTT; J gene: TRBJ1-5; clone size: .; V gene: TRBV6-4; D gene: TRBD1
CDR3 protein: CATSREKIASSNTEAFF; CDR3 DNA: TGTGCCACCAGCAGAGAAAAAATTGCAAGTTCGAACACTGAAGCTTTCTTT; J gene: TRBJ1-1; clone size: .; V gene: TRBV15; D gene: .
CDR3 protein: CASSGGTSVDNEQFF; CDR3 DNA: TGTGCCAGCAGTGGGGGGACTAGCGTAGACAATGAGCAGTTCTTC; J gene: TRBJ2-1; clone size: once; V gene: TRBV2; D gene: TRBD2